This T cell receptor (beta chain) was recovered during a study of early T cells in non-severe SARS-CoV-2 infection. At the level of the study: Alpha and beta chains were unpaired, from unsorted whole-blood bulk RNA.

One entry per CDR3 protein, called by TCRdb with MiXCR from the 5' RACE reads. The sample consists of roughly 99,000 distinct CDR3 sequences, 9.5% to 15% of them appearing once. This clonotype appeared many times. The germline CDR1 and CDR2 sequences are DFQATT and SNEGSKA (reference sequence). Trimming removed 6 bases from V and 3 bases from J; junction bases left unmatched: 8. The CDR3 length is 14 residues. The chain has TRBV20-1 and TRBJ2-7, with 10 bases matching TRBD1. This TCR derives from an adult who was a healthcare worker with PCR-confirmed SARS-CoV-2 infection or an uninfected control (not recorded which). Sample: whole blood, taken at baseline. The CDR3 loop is CSAVPGTGVYEQYF. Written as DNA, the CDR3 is TGCAGTGCCGTCCCCGGGACAGGGGTCTACGAGCAGTACTTC.